One and the same sample provided the 7 T cell receptor beta chains below, sequenced in a study of early T cells in non-severe SARS-CoV-2 infection (dated by TCRdb to about 2021). Preparation of the library involved 5' RACE. TCRdb names NextSeq 500 as the instrument used. The public reads were reanalyzed by TCRdb: fastp trimming at Q25, MiXCR alignment, in-frame beta chains only. Duplicate CDR3 protein sequences are folded into a single record with the most common DNA and genes. The sample includes tens of thousands of distinct CDR3 sequences, with under 6% observed a single time. In total, the top ten clones hold 2.6% of the sample. The specimen was whole blood. The source of these receptors is an adult who was a healthcare worker with PCR-confirmed SARS-CoV-2 infection or an uninfected control (not recorded which).

To note about this clonotype: Relative to the germline gene, one junction end is altered; a read error may explain this. The chain recombines TRBV6-1 with TRBJ1-5; D is unresolved. The CDR3 loop spans 12 amino acids. The germline CDR1 and CDR2 sequences are MNHNS and SASEGT. The CDR3 here is CASSSDIRFSFF. The CDR3 nucleotides read TGTGCCAGCAGCTCAGACATCAGGTTTTCCTTTTTT.

This clonotype was observed at least ten times. The chain couples TRBV6-5 to TRBJ2-7; 10 bases align to TRBD1. This CDR3 region has 15 residues. V gave up 0 bases and J gave up 5 bases; unmatched junction bases: 4. Germline CDR1 and CDR2: MNHEY and SVGAGI. The CDR3 DNA reads as TGTGCCAGCAGTTACTCCGGGACAGGGGACCACGAGCAGTACTTC. Translation: CASSYSGTGDHEQYF.

This clonotype came up many times. The genes are TRBV18 and TRBJ1-5; D gene ambiguous. CDR1 is KGHSH and CDR2 is LQKENI in the germline V gene. This CDR3 comprises 14 residues. Trimming cost V 3 bases and J 2 bases, with 8 bases left between them. The CDR3 region is CASSPNGGNQPQHF. The CDR3, as DNA: TGTGCCAGCTCACCTAATGGCGGCAATCAGCCCCAGCATTTT.

This clonotype was observed many times. The chain has TRBV11-2 and TRBJ2-4; no definite D call. This CDR3 is built from 19 residues. V was pared by 0 bases and J by 0 bases, with 18 bases between. Per the germline V gene, CDR1 is SGHAT and CDR2 is FQNNGV. The CDR3 spells CASSLDYRQPKVAKNIQYF. CDR3 sequence (DNA): TGTGCCAGCAGCTTAGATTATCGGCAGCCGAAGGTAGCCAAAAACATTCAGTACTTC.

This clonotype was observed a few times. The CDR3 sequence is CASTPGDRGETQYF. In DNA form, the CDR3 reads TGCGCCAGCACACCAGGGGACAGGGGAGAGACCCAGTACTTC. This sequence joins TRBV5-1 and TRBJ2-5, with 10 positions matching TRBD1. CDR3 size: 14 residues. Germline values: CDR1 SGHRS, CDR2 YFSETQ. With 6 bases clipped from V and 4 bases from J, the junction kept 6 bases outside the gene matches.

This clonotype ranks as medium-sized. The chain has TRBV5-1 and TRBJ2-7; 8 bases are shared with TRBD2. CDR3 length equals 15 residues. Germline loops: CDR1 SGHRS, CDR2 YFSETQ. After removal of 4 bases from V and 3 bases from J, the junction contained 9 bases not matched to a gene. The CDR3 sequence is CASSRDVGTSYEQYF. DNA of the CDR3: TGCGCCAGCAGCCGGGACGTTGGGACTAGCTACGAGCAGTACTTC.

The V call is TRBV10-3, the J call TRBJ1-5, with TRBD1 matching 7 bases. J gave up 2 bases and V 3 bases, and 7 bases lay outside the gene matches. Looked up from germline, CDR1 is ENHRY and CDR2 is SYGVKD. The CDR3 covers 16 residues. The CDR3 loop reads CAISDPDRAGNQPQHF. The CDR3, as DNA: TGTGCCATCAGTGACCCAGACAGGGCTGGCAATCAGCCCCAGCATTTT.